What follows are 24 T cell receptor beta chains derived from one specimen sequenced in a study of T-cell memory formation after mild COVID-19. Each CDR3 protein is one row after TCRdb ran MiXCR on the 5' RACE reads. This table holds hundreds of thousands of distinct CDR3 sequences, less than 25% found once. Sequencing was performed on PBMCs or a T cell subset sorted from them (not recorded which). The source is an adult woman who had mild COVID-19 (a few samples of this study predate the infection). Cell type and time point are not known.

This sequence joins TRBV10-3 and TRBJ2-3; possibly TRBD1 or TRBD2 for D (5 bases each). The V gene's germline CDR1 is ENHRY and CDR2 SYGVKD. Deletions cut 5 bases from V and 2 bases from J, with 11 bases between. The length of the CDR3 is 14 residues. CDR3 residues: CAISIGTNTDTQYF. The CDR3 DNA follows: TGTGCCATCAGTATAGGGACGAACACAGATACGCAGTATTTT.

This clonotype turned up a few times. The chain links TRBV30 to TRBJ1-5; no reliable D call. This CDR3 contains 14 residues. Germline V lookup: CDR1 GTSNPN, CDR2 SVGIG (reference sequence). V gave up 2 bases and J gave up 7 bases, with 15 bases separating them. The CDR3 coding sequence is TGTGCCTGGAGTCGGCCGAGACCCTACCAGCCCCAGCATTTT. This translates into CAWSRPRPYQPQHF.

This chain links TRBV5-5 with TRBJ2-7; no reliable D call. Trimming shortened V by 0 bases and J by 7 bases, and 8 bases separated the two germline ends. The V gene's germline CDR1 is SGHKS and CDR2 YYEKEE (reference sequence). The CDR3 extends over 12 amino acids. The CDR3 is CASSLVLGEQYF. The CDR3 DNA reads TGTGCCAGCAGCTTGGTATTGGGGGAGCAGTACTTC.

CDR3 protein: CASSEVFHAGEQYF. The CDR3 DNA reads as TGTGCCAGCAGTGAAGTATTCCACGCAGGTGAGCAGTACTTC. V usage is TRBV25-1 and J usage is TRBJ2-7; D remains unclear. CDR3 length: 14 residues. Germline-derived CDR1 and CDR2 are MGHDK and SYGVNS. V was trimmed by 2 bases and J by 7 bases, leaving 15 bases between them.

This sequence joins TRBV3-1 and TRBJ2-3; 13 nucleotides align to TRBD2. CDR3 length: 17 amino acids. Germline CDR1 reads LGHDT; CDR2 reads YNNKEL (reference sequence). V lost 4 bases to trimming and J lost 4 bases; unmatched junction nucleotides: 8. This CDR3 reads CASSRFGTSGAADTQYF. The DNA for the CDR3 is TGTGCCAGCAGCCGGTTTGGGACTAGCGGGGCGGCAGATACGCAGTATTTT.

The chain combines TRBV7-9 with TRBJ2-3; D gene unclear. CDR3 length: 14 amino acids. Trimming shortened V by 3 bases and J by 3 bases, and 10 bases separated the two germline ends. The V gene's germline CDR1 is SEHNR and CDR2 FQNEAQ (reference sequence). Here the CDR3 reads CASSLLTLTDTQYF. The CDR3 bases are TGTGCCAGCAGCTTGCTGACTCTGACAGATACGCAGTATTTT. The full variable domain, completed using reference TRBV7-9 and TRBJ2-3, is DTGVSQNPRHKITKRGQNVTFRCDPISEHNRLYWYRQTLGQGPEFLTYFQNEAQLEKSRLLSDRFSAERPKGSFSTLEIQRTEQGDSAMYLCASSLLTLTDTQYFGPGTRLTVL.

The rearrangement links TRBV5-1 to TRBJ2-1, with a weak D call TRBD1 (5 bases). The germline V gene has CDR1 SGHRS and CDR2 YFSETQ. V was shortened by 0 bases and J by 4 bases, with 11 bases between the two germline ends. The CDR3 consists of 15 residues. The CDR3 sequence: CASSLEGLAYNEQFF. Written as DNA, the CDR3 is TGCGCCAGCAGCTTGGAGGGGTTGGCGTACAATGAGCAGTTCTTC.

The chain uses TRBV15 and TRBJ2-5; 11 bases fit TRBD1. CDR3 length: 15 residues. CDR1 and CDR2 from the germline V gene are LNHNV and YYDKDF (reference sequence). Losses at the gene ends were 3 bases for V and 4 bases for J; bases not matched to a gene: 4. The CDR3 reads CATSRSGTGGETQYF. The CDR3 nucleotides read TGTGCCACCAGCAGGTCCGGGACAGGGGGAGAGACCCAGTACTTC.

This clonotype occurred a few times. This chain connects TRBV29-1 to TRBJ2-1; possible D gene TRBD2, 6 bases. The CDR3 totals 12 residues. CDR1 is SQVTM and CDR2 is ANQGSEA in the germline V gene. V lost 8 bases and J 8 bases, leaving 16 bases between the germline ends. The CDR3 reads CSPRRGGDEQFF. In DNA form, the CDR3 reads TGCAGCCCTCGGAGGGGTGGCGATGAGCAGTTCTTC.

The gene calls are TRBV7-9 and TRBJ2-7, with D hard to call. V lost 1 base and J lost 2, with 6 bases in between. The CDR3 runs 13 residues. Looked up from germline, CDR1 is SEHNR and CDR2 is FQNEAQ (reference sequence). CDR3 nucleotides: TGTGCCAGCAGCTTAGTCCAGGCCTACGAGCAGTACTTC. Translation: CASSLVQAYEQYF.

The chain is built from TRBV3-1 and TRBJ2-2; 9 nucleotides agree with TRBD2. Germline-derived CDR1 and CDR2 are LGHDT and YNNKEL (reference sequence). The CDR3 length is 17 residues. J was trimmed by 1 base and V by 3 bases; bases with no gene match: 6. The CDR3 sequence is CASSQLAGSLNTGELFF. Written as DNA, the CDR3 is TGTGCCAGCAGCCAGCTAGCGGGGAGCCTGAACACCGGGGAGCTGTTTTTT.

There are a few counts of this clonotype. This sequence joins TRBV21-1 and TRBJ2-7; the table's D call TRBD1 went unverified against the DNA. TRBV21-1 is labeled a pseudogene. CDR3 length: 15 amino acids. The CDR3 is CASSRRLQGVDEQYF. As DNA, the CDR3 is TGTGCCAGCAGCCGAAGATTACAGGGCGTTGACGAGCAGTACTTC.

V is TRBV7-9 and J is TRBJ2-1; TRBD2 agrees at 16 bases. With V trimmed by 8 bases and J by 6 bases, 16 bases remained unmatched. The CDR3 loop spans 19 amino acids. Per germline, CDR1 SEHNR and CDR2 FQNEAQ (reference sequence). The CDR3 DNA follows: TGTGCCAGCGCTGGGGGGACTAGCGGGAGGGAAACGGGCGGCAATGAGCAGTTCTTC. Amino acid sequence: CASAGGTSGRETGGNEQFF.

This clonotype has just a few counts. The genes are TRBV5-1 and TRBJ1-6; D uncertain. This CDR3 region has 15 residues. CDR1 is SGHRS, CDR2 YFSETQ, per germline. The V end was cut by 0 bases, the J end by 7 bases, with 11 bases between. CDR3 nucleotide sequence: TGCGCCAGCAGCTTGGCCGGCCAATCGAATTCACCCCTCCACTTT. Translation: CASSLAGQSNSPLHF.

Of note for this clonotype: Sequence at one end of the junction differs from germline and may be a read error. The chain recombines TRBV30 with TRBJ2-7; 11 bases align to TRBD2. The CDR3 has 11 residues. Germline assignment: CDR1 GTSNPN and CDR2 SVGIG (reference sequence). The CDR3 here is CAWRYGGLAVF. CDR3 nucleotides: TGTGCCTGGAGATATGGGGGACTAGCGGTCTTC.

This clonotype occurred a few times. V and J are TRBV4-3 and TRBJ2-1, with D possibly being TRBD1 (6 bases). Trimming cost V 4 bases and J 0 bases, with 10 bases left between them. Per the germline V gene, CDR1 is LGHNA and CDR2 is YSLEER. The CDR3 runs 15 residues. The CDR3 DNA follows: TGCGCCAGCAGCCGACAGGCGAGCTCCTACAATGAGCAGTTCTTC. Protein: CASSRQASSYNEQFF.

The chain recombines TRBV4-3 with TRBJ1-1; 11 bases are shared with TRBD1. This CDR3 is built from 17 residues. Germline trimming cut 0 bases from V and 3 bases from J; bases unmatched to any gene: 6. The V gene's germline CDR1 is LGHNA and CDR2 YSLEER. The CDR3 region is CASSQEGGDRGDTEAFF. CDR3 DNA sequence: TGCGCCAGCAGCCAAGAAGGCGGGGACAGGGGGGACACTGAAGCTTTCTTT.

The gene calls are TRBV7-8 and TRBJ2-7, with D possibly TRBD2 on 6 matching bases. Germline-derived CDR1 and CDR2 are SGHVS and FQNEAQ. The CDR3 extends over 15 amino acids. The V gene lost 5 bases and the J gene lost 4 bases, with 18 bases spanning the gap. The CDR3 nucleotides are TGTGCCAGCAGCCCCGTCCCTCTCGGGGGATACGAGCAGTACTTC. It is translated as CASSPVPLGGYEQYF. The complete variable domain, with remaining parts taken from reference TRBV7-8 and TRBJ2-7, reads GAGVSQSPRYKVAKRGQDVALRCDPISGHVSLFWYQQALGQGPEFLTYFQNEAQLDKSGLPSDRFFAERPEGSVSTLKIQRTQQEDSAVYLCASSPVPLGGYEQYFGPGTRLTVT.

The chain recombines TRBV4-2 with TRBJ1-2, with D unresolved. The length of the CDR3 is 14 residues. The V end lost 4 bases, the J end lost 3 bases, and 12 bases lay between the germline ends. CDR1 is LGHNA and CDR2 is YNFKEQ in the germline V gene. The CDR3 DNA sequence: TGTGCCAGCAGCCCCCACATAGCTGACTATGGCTACACCTTC. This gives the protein CASSPHIADYGYTF.

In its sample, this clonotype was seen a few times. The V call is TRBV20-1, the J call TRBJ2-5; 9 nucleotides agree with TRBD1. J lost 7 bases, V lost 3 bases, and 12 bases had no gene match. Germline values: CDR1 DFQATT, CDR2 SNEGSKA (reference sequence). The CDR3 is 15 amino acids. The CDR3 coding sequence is TGCAGTGCTAGCCTTCTGGACAGGGGACGGGGGACCCAGTACTTC. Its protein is CSASLLDRGRGTQYF.

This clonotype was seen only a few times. The CDR3 sequence is CSVWGADSYNEQFF. DNA of the CDR3: TGCAGCGTGTGGGGGGCGGACTCCTACAATGAGCAGTTCTTC. The chain uses TRBV29-1 and TRBJ2-1; perhaps D is TRBD1 or TRBD2 (6 bases each). Germline CDR1 SQVTM, CDR2 ANQGSEA. This CDR3 contains 14 residues. The V and J ends lost 6 bases and 0 bases respectively, with 12 bases between them.

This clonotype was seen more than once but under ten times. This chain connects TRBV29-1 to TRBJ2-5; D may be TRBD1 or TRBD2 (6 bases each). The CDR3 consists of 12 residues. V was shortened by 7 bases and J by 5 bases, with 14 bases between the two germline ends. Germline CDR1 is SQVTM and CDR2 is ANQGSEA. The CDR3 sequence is CSGMGGPETQYF. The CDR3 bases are TGCAGCGGTATGGGGGGCCCCGAGACCCAGTACTTC. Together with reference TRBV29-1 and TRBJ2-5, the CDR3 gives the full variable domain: SAVISQKPSRDICQRGTSLTIQCQVDSQVTMMFWYRQQPGQSLTLIATANQGSEATYESGFVIDKFPISRPNLTFSTLTVSNMSPEDSSIYLCSGMGGPETQYFGPGTRLLVL.

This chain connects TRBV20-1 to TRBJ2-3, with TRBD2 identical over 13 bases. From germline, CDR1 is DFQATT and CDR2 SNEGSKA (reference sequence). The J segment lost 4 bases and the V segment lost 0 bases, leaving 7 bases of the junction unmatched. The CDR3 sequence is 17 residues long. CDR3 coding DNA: TGCAGTGCTAGAGATCTAGGACTAGCGGGAGCTGCAGATACGCAGTATTTT. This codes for CSARDLGLAGAADTQYF.

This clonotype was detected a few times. CDR3 sequence (DNA): TGTGCCACCGCCCAAGCGGGAGGTTACGAGCAGTACTTC. This sequence encodes CATAQAGGYEQYF. The chain recombines TRBV6-2 or TRBV6-3 with TRBJ2-7, with 9 bases fitting TRBD2. V gave up 10 bases and J gave up 4 bases; unmatched junction bases: 8. The length of the CDR3 is 13 residues. The germline CDR1 and CDR2 sequences are MNHEY and SVGEGT.